Included here is one T cell receptor beta chain sequence, with context. Its cognate antigen is unknown. This sample was included in a study of beta chain features in type 1 diabetes. The study, taken as a whole, reports: Fewer junction insertions and more nucleotide deletions appeared in type 1 diabetes patients. TCRB repertoires of naive, central memory and Treg cells appeared more similar among patients than among healthy donors. TCRB CDR3s from Type 1 diabetes patients were moderately but significantly shorter in all four CD4+ subsets.

The CDR3 has 14 amino acids. Germline CDR1 and CDR2: MGHRA and YSYEKL. The V and J ends lost 4 bases and 6 bases respectively, with 13 bases between them. Investigators reverse transcribed all isolated RNA, so they sequenced expressed TCRB transcripts. Measured with immunoSEQ multiplex PCR; TCRdb has only the in-frame clones, and not every one. Here the sample spans hundreds of thousands of clones, about an eighth being singletons. This chain links TRBV4-1 with TRBJ1-5, with unresolved D. The source material was naive CD4+ T cells from blood. This clonotype was sampled from a man between 18 and 35 years old with type 1 diabetes. The CDR3 here is CASSPERVFQPQHF. CDR3 DNA sequence: TGCGCCAGCAGCCCTGAAAGGGTATTTCAGCCCCAGCATTTT.